These 29 T cell receptor beta chains originate from one sample sequenced in a study of Graves' ophthalmopathy and Graves' hyperthyroidism listed by TCRdb under 2018. Sequencing instrument: Illumina HiSeq 2000. TCR beta CDR3 regions were amplified from RNA transcripts for repertoire sequencing. HTBI primers and the Qiagen OneStep RT-PCR kit were used in a first-round RT-PCR, which was followed by a second-round multiplex PCR, size selection and purification. The raw public reads went through TCRdb reprocessing: fastp at Q25, MiXCR clone calling, in-frame beta chains kept. One record per CDR3 amino acid sequence lists the most common genes and DNA. The sample contains almost 750,000 distinct CDR3 sequences, 40% of them found a single time. The top ten constitute about 40% of the sample. Material for sequencing was peripheral blood. The receptors here all came from an adult man with Graves' ophthalmopathy.

This clonotype was detected ten times or more. This chain joins TRBV13 and TRBJ1-2; D remains ambiguous. V was shortened by 0 bases and J by 4 bases, with 9 bases between the two germline ends. This CDR3 is built from 14 residues. Germline values: CDR1 PRHDT, CDR2 FYEKMQ (reference sequence). CDR3: CASSLGQEIYGYTF. In nucleotides, the CDR3 is TGTGCCAGCAGCTTAGGTCAGGAGATCTATGGCTACACCTTC.

CDR3 sequence: CSATEVAGGRETQYF. The CDR3 region has the DNA TGCAGTGCTACCGAGGTGGCAGGGGGCCGAGAGACCCAGTACTTC. This chain uses TRBV20-1 with TRBJ2-5; the match to TRBD1 covers 8 bases. Per germline, CDR1 DFQATT and CDR2 SNEGSKA (reference sequence). V lost 4 bases, J lost 4 bases, and 11 bases stayed unmatched. There are 15 residues in the CDR3.

This clonotype was seen a handful of times. The chain uses TRBV25-1 and TRBJ2-2; the D is unclear. Between the trimmed V and J ends, which lost 8 bases and 2 bases, there was a span of 6 bases. This CDR3 has 12 residues. Germline CDR1 and CDR2: MGHDK and SYGVNS. CDR3 loop: CASGPNTGELFF. The CDR3 region has the DNA TGTGCCAGCGGCCCCAACACCGGGGAGCTGTTTTTT. The full variable domain, in which reference TRBV25-1 and TRBJ2-2 provide the parts outside the CDR3, is EADIYQTPRYLVIGTGKKITLECSQTMGHDKMYWYQQDPGMELHLIHYSYGVNSTEKGDLSSESTVSRIRTEHFPLTLESARPSHTSQYLCASGPNTGELFFGEGSRLTVL.

The chain has TRBV7-9 and TRBJ2-2, with unresolved D. The CDR3 has 17 amino acids. Germline CDR1 is SEHNR and CDR2 is FQNEAQ (reference sequence). V was cut by 5 bases and J by 3 bases, with 19 bases left in between. CDR3 residues: CASSPGFAVRYTGELFF. DNA for the CDR3: TGTGCCAGCAGCCCGGGTTTTGCGGTCAGATACACCGGGGAGCTGTTTTTT.

The CDR3 sequence is CASSLRDRGGTEAFF. The CDR3 nucleotides read TGTGCCAGCAGCCTACGGGACAGGGGAGGCACTGAAGCTTTCTTT. This rearrangement joins TRBV2 to TRBJ1-1, with 10 bases matching TRBD1. Trimming at V came to 6 bases and at J to 4 bases, leaving 8 bases not matched to a gene. CDR1 and CDR2 from the germline V gene are SNHLY and FYNNEI. The CDR3 totals 15 residues.

V is TRBV7-2 and J is TRBJ2-7, with 12 bases that match TRBD2. The CDR3 length is 16 residues. Germline V CDR1 and CDR2: SGHTA, FQGNSA. V lost 5 bases and J lost 5; bases outside the gene matches: 10. The CDR3 spells CASSQEELAGGNEQYF. The CDR3 bases are TGTGCCAGCAGCCAAGAAGAACTAGCGGGGGGAAACGAGCAGTACTTC.

Regarding this clonotype: A much larger clone is a single base away; this may be a read error. Because the CDR3 is missing its conserved closing phenylalanine or tryptophan, this is likely a read error. V and J are TRBV2 and TRBJ1-1; the D is unclear. This CDR3 contains 13 residues. V lost 6 bases and J lost 6, with 14 bases in between. Germline V gene sequence: CDR1 SNHLY, CDR2 FYNNEI. The CDR3 here is CASRTLLSPEAFL. The CDR3 nucleotides read TGTGCCAGCAGGACCCTCCTGTCCCCTGAAGCTTTCCTT.

The V call is TRBV2, the J call TRBJ1-3; D is unresolved. The germline gives CDR1 SNHLY, CDR2 FYNNEI. This CDR3 is built from 18 residues. The V end was cut by 6 bases, the J end by 0 bases, with 21 bases between. The CDR3, as DNA: TGTGCCAGCAGAAGTCCCCGGGAGGCGCGAATCTCTGGAAACACCATATATTTT. This sequence encodes CASRSPREARISGNTIYF. Full variable domain (missing parts from reference TRBV2 and TRBJ1-3): EPEVTQTPSHQVTQMGQEVILRCVPISNHLYFYWYRQILGQKVEFLVSFYNNEISEKSEIFDDQFSVERPDGSNFTLKIRSTKLEDSAMYFCASRSPREARISGNTIYFGEGSWLTVV.

This clonotype appeared many times. The chain uses TRBV24-1 and TRBJ1-2; tentatively, D is TRBD1 (6 bases). CDR3 length: 12 amino acids. V was cut by 9 bases and J by 0 bases, with 7 bases left in between. Germline CDR1 KGHDR, CDR2 SFDVKD. The CDR3: CATGQTNYGYTF. CDR3 sequence (DNA): TGTGCCACCGGACAGACTAACTATGGCTACACCTTC.

This clonotype was seen many times. V is TRBV19 and J is TRBJ1-6; D possibly corresponds to TRBD1 (5 bases). V was pared by 0 bases and J by 9 bases, with 12 bases between. CDR3 length: 15 residues. CDR1 LNHDA and CDR2 SQIVND come from the germline V gene (reference sequence). CDR3 nucleotide sequence: TGTGCCAGTAGTATAGATGCAGGGAGTGCTTCACCCCTCCACTTT. Translating gives CASSIDAGSASPLHF. Full variable domain (rest looked up from reference TRBV19 and TRBJ1-6): DGGITQSPKYLFRKEGQNVTLSCEQNLNHDAMYWYRQDPGQGLRLIYYSQIVNDFQKGDIAEGYSVSREKKESFPLTVTSAQKNPTAFYLCASSIDAGSASPLHFGNGTRLTVT.

The chain is built from TRBV7-9 and TRBJ2-5; no reliable D call. The CDR3 runs to 14 residues. Germline CDR1 is SEHNR and CDR2 is FQNEAQ (reference sequence). V was trimmed by 7 bases and J by 2 bases, leaving 14 bases between them. The CDR3 nucleotides read TGTGCCAGCACGCTTCATGGGGTACAAGAGACCCAGTACTTC. The encoded protein is CASTLHGVQETQYF.

Worth noting for this clonotype: A much larger clone is a single base away; this may be a read error. This chain uses TRBV29-1 with TRBJ1-3; tentative D call: TRBD1 (5 bases). Germline CDR1 reads SQVTM; CDR2 reads ANQGSEA. The CDR3 spans 13 residues. In nucleotides, the CDR3 is TGCTGCGTCGGACCTGGGGCCGGAAACACCATATATTTT. Translating it yields CCVGPGAGNTIYF.

The sample holds a few counts of this clonotype. The genes are TRBV19 and TRBJ1-5; D is undetermined. Germline V gene sequence: CDR1 LNHDA, CDR2 SQIVND (reference sequence). V was cut by 5 bases and J by 0 bases, with 11 bases left in between. The length of the CDR3 is 15 residues. As DNA, the CDR3 is TGTGCCAGTAGTTCCGAGACCTATAGCAATCAGCCCCAGCATTTT. Encoded protein: CASSSETYSNQPQHF.

The V call is TRBV6-5, the J call TRBJ1-1, with 10 positions matching TRBD1. Trimming cost V 6 bases and J 8 bases; bases outside gene matches: 9. The CDR3 is 14 amino acids. Germline-derived CDR1 and CDR2 are MNHEY and SVGAGI. The CDR3 DNA is TGTGCCAGCAGCCGACAGGGGGCCCGTCTCGAAGCTTTCTTT. Protein product: CASSRQGARLEAFF.

This clonotype was seen ten or more times. As DNA, the CDR3 is TGTGCCAGCAGCGTTACAGCAGGGGGCAATCAGCCCCAGCATTTT. This gives the protein CASSVTAGGNQPQHF. The chain recombines TRBV9 with TRBJ1-5; perhaps TRBD1 as D (6 bases). Germline assignment: CDR1 SGDLS and CDR2 YYNGEE. Trimming took 2 bases from V and 2 from J, leaving 11 bases between them. The CDR3 sequence is 15 residues long.

This clonotype was recorded many times. The chain is built from TRBV15 and TRBJ1-2, with D perhaps matching TRBD1 (5 bases). This CDR3 has 15 residues. Germline CDR1 and CDR2: LNHNV and YYDKDF (reference sequence). Trimming removed 3 bases from V and 2 bases from J, with 13 bases in between. CDR3 region: CATSRSATENYGYTF. In nucleotides, the CDR3 is TGTGCCACCAGCAGGTCCGCGACAGAGAACTATGGCTACACCTTC. Together with reference TRBV15 and TRBJ1-2, the CDR3 gives the full variable domain: DAMVIQNPRYQVTQFGKPVTLSCSQTLNHNVMYWYQQKSSQAPKLLFHYYDKDFNNEADTPDNFQSRRPNTSFCFLDIRSPGLGDTAMYLCATSRSATENYGYTFGSGTRLTVV.

The chain carries TRBV29-1 and TRBJ1-6; D is unclear. Germline V CDR1 and CDR2: SQVTM, ANQGSEA. Trimming removed 7 bases from V and 0 bases from J, with 10 bases in between. The CDR3 length is 14 residues. The CDR3 sequence is CSGLTSSYNSPLHF. The DNA for the CDR3 is TGCAGCGGGCTTACTAGCTCCTATAATTCACCCCTCCACTTT.

CDR3 coding DNA: TGCAGTGCTAGTTTGGGGGGGCAGGGCACTGAAGCTTTCTTT. Amino acid sequence: CSASLGGQGTEAFF. The genes are TRBV20-1 and TRBJ1-1; TRBD1 is a possible D gene (6 bases). Germline-derived CDR1 and CDR2 are DFQATT and SNEGSKA (reference sequence). The V end lost 3 bases, the J end lost 4 bases, and 15 bases lay between the germline ends. This CDR3 has 14 amino acids.

J is TRBJ1-1 and V is TRBV5-1; unclear D gene. The V and J ends lost 1 base and 0 bases respectively, with 10 bases between them. The CDR3 length is 15 residues. Germline loops: CDR1 SGHRS, CDR2 YFSETQ. The CDR3 is CASSLLGGVNTEAFF. The DNA for the CDR3 is TGCGCCAGCAGCTTGTTAGGAGGCGTGAACACTGAAGCTTTCTTT.

This clonotype was detected only a few times. The V call is TRBV7-9, the J call TRBJ1-4; possible D gene TRBD1, 5 bases. V lost 6 bases to trimming and J lost 7 bases, with 15 bases between them. Per germline, CDR1 SEHNR and CDR2 FQNEAQ (reference sequence). The CDR3 is made up of 14 amino acids. CDR3 residues: CASSLRGGIEKLFF. The CDR3, as DNA: TGTGCCAGCAGTTTACGGGGGGGAATTGAAAAACTGTTTTTT.

Points on this clonotype: One end of the junction varies from germline; a read error may be responsible. The rearrangement links TRBV10-3 to TRBJ1-5; perhaps TRBD1 as D (5 bases). There are 17 residues in the CDR3. Germline values: CDR1 ENHRY, CDR2 SYGVKD. CDR3 in amino acids: CASSYAGPARSNQPQHF. The CDR3 nucleotides read TGTGCCAGCAGTTACGCGGGACCCGCAAGAAGCAATCAGCCCCAGCATTTT.

The chain uses TRBV9 and TRBJ2-6; D is ambiguous. CDR1 and CDR2 from the germline V gene are SGDLS and YYNGEE. V lost 1 base to trimming and J lost 0 bases, with 8 bases between them. The CDR3 is made up of 16 amino acids. CDR3 sequence (DNA): TGTGCCAGCAGCGTACAGGTGGTCTCTGGGGCCAACGTCCTGACTTTC. Translated, it gives CASSVQVVSGANVLTF.

This clonotype was counted at least ten times. The V gene is TRBV7-9, the J gene TRBJ1-2; D unresolved. The CDR3 is 15 amino acids. Germline values: CDR1 SEHNR, CDR2 FQNEAQ (reference sequence). The V and J ends lost 5 bases and 7 bases respectively, with 20 bases between them. CDR3 coding DNA: TGTGCCAGCAGCGAGTCGACCGGGGAAGGGTCTGGCTACACCTTC. Translated: CASSESTGEGSGYTF.

This clonotype has more than one count but fewer than ten. This sequence joins TRBV7-2 and TRBJ2-5, with 14 positions matching TRBD2. V was pared by 5 bases and J by 4 bases, with 6 bases of the junction left unmatched. This CDR3 comprises 16 residues. The germline gives CDR1 SGHTA, CDR2 FQGNSA. CDR3 residues: CASSQTSGRARETQYF. CDR3 in DNA: TGTGCCAGCAGCCAGACTAGCGGGAGGGCCCGAGAGACCCAGTACTTC.

With respect to this clonotype: Relative to the germline gene, one junction end is altered; a read error may explain this. In nucleotides, the CDR3 is TGTGCCAGCAGTTACGAGGGTACCGGCGATCAGTACTTC. Translating it yields CASSYEGTGDQYF. The chain combines TRBV10-3 with TRBJ2-7; D may be TRBD2 (5 bases). Germline V gene lookup returns CDR1 ENHRY and CDR2 SYGVKD. The CDR3 has 13 amino acids.

This sequence joins TRBV10-3 and TRBJ2-5, with D possibly being TRBD1 (5 bases). CDR1 is ENHRY, CDR2 SYGVKD, per germline. This CDR3 contains 15 residues. Trimming took 4 bases from V and 2 from J, leaving 14 bases between them. The CDR3 here is CAISASTGQQETQYF. The DNA of the CDR3 is TGTGCCATCAGTGCCTCAACAGGACAACAAGAGACCCAGTACTTC.

This clonotype was seen repeatedly, ten times or more. The J gene is TRBJ1-5, the V gene TRBV15; D unresolved. The germline V gene has CDR1 LNHNV and CDR2 YYDKDF (reference sequence). There are 16 residues in the CDR3. V dropped 0 bases and J dropped 4 bases, with 13 bases sitting between them. CDR3 bases: TGTGCCACCAGCAGAGATAGAACGGAGGGTAATCAGCCCCAGCATTTT. This codes for CATSRDRTEGNQPQHF.

This clonotype appeared a single time. V usage is TRBV7-2 and J usage is TRBJ1-1; 7 nucleotides align to TRBD1. Germline CDR1 reads SGHTA; CDR2 reads FQGNSA. V shed 5 bases and J 8 bases; nucleotides not matched to a gene: 8. The CDR3 covers 13 residues. CDR3 region: CASSPGGRSEAFF. CDR3 nucleotide sequence: TGTGCCAGCAGCCCAGGGGGGCGATCGGAAGCTTTCTTT.

The rearrangement uses TRBV2 and TRBJ2-5; tentative D call: TRBD1 (6 bases). The CDR3 extends over 15 amino acids. Trimming removed 6 bases from V and 1 base from J, with 15 bases in between. CDR1 SNHLY and CDR2 FYNNEI come from the germline V gene. CDR3 nucleotide sequence: TGTGCCAGCAGGCCCCGGGACACTACCCAAGAGACCCAGTACTTC. Encoded protein: CASRPRDTTQETQYF.